The 28 T cell receptor beta chains below come from one sample, sequenced in a study of shared clonotypes between healthy human individuals. Some clones are missing from TCRdb's copy, which holds only in-frame ones; the method was immunoSEQ multiplex PCR. The sample yields 2,500,000 or so clones, around 90% seen once. The material sequenced was naive CD4+ T cells sorted from blood. Subset denoted: CD45RA+ positively selected. These receptors were obtained from a man between 18 and 29 years old in good health.

This clone was detected once. V and J are TRBV11-3 and TRBJ2-1; 8 bases align to TRBD1. The CDR3 totals 15 residues. Unmatched junction bases numbered 7, after V lost 5 bases and J lost 4 bases. CDR1 and CDR2 from the germline V gene are SGHNT and YENEEA. CDR3 DNA sequence: TGTGCCAGCAGCACCGGACAGGGTTCTTACAATGAGCAGTTCTTC. Its protein product is CASSTGQGSYNEQFF.

The chain is built from TRBV15 and TRBJ1-6; no clear D. Germline V gene lookup returns CDR1 LNHNV and CDR2 YYDKDF (reference sequence). CDR3 length: 14 residues. V lost 1 base to trimming and J lost 9 bases, with 10 bases between them. CDR3 sequence: CATSRVALGSPLHF. CDR3 sequence (DNA): TGTGCCACCAGCAGAGTAGCTCTTGGTTCACCCCTCCACTTT.

The chain joins TRBV15 to TRBJ2-3; 7 positions agree with TRBD2. The ends lost 5 bases at V and 2 bases at J; junction bases unmatched: 7. Germline-derived CDR1 and CDR2 are LNHNV and YYDKDF (reference sequence). The CDR3 is 15 residues long. The CDR3 nucleotides read TGTGCCACCAGCCTAACGGGGGGTCTCACAGATACGCAGTATTTT. It translates to CATSLTGGLTDTQYF.

This clone was recorded once. The chain carries TRBV6-1 and TRBJ1-1; TRBD1 is a possible D gene (6 bases). The germline gives CDR1 MNHNS, CDR2 SASEGT. There are 11 residues in the CDR3. V was cut by 11 bases and J by 6 bases, with 13 bases left in between. The CDR3 DNA reads TGTGCCGGCCAGGAGGGGGCTGAAGCTTTCTTT. Translated: CAGQEGAEAFF.

The chain uses TRBV21-1 and TRBJ1-2; TRBD1 is the table's D call and was not checked against the DNA. TRBV21-1 is recorded as a pseudogene. This CDR3 contains 13 residues. This chain's CDR3 is CASSKERGRGYTF. The CDR3, as DNA: TGTGCCAGCAGCAAGGAAAGGGGCCGGGGCTACACCTTC.

The chain couples TRBV7-9 to TRBJ2-7; D not certain. Trimming stripped 11 bases from V and 0 bases from J, with 14 bases between. The CDR3 runs to 13 residues. Germline V gives CDR1 SEHNR, CDR2 FQNEAQ (reference sequence). CDR3 region: CASTLPSSYEQYF. The CDR3 coding sequence is TGTGCCTCCACCCTCCCTAGCTCCTACGAGCAGTACTTC.

J is TRBJ2-3 and V is TRBV5-1; 7 bases match TRBD2. The CDR3 runs 16 residues. With V trimmed by 0 bases and J by 5 bases, 9 bases remained unmatched. Germline values: CDR1 SGHRS, CDR2 YFSETQ. CDR3 residues: CASSLEGTTTGDTQYF. CDR3 DNA sequence: TGCGCCAGCAGCTTGGAAGGGACTACAACGGGAGATACGCAGTATTTT. The entire variable domain, with the rest obtained from reference TRBV5-1 and TRBJ2-3, is as follows: KAGVTQTPRYLIKTRGQQVTLSCSPISGHRSVSWYQQTPGQGLQFLFEYFSETQRNKGNFPGRFSGRQFSNSRSEMNVSTLELGDSALYLCASSLEGTTTGDTQYFGPGTRLTVL.

On this clone itself: Other DNA sequences from this sample encode an identical CDR3 as well. This CDR3 reads CASSLDLTDTQYF. The CDR3 DNA reads as TGCGCCAGCAGCTTGGACTTGACAGATACGCAGTATTTT. The J gene is TRBJ2-3, the V gene TRBV5-1; D remains ambiguous. V lost 0 bases and J 3 bases, leaving 5 bases between the germline ends. This CDR3 comprises 13 residues. Germline CDR1 and CDR2: SGHRS and YFSETQ.

The gene calls are TRBV6-5 and TRBJ2-3; possibly TRBD2 for D (6 bases). The V gene lost 6 bases and the J gene lost 5 bases, with 12 bases spanning the gap. The CDR3 consists of 13 residues. The germline V gene encodes CDR1 MNHEY and CDR2 SVGAGI. The DNA of the CDR3 is TGTGCCAGCAGACCGCCGGGGGTAGATACGCAGTATTTT. It translates to CASRPPGVDTQYF.

The chain is built from TRBV28 and TRBJ2-5; 8 bases align to TRBD1. The germline V gene has CDR1 MDHEN and CDR2 SYDVKM. The junction had 8 bases not matched to a gene; V was cut back by 9 bases and J by 2 bases. The CDR3 loop spans 14 amino acids. In nucleotides, the CDR3 is TGTGCCAGTCGGGGGCGGACAGGGCAAGAGACCCAGTACTTC. This codes for CASRGRTGQETQYF.

The V call is TRBV19, the J call TRBJ1-1; TRBD1 agrees at 8 bases. This CDR3 is 14 amino acids long. Germline V gene data show CDR1 as LNHDA and CDR2 as SQIVND (reference sequence). V dropped 4 bases and J dropped 5; count of bases not matched to a gene: 6. The CDR3 sequence is CASSSGTGYTEAFF. The CDR3 DNA reads TGTGCCAGTAGTAGCGGGACAGGATATACTGAAGCTTTCTTT.

The rearrangement joins TRBV30 to TRBJ1-2, with no clear D. The V gene lost 0 bases and the J gene lost 2 bases, with 7 bases spanning the gap. The CDR3 contains 13 residues. Germline V gene lookup returns CDR1 GTSNPN and CDR2 SVGIG (reference sequence). The CDR3 spells CAWSVSQNYGYTF. The CDR3 coding sequence is TGTGCCTGGAGTGTATCCCAAAACTATGGCTACACCTTC.

V gene TRBV9 combines with J gene TRBJ2-1; 14 nucleotides match TRBD2. The CDR3 length is 17 residues. Losses at the gene ends were 2 bases for V and 8 bases for J; bases not matched to a gene: 9. The germline V gene encodes CDR1 SGDLS and CDR2 YYNGEE. This chain's CDR3 is CASSVTSGRAVVDEQFF. CDR3 in DNA: TGTGCCAGCAGCGTGACTAGCGGGAGGGCCGTAGTTGATGAGCAGTTCTTC.

The chain couples TRBV6-6 to TRBJ2-7; 9 bases fit TRBD1. With 6 bases clipped from V and 3 bases from J, the junction kept 6 bases outside the gene matches. Germline V CDR1 and CDR2: MNHNY, SVGAGI (reference sequence). The CDR3 spans 14 residues. CDR3 bases: TGTGCCAGCAGCCCGGGACAGGGACTCTACGAGCAGTACTTC. Encoded protein: CASSPGQGLYEQYF.

The rearrangement links TRBV5-1 to TRBJ2-6, with 8 bases that match TRBD1. V gave up 2 bases and J gave up 0 bases; unmatched junction bases: 4. Germline CDR1 SGHRS, CDR2 YFSETQ. This CDR3 is built from 17 residues. CDR3 amino acids: CASSFETGASGANVLTF. The DNA of the CDR3 is TGCGCCAGCAGCTTTGAGACAGGGGCCTCTGGGGCCAACGTCCTGACTTTC.

This clone was seen only once. The chain uses TRBV5-1 and TRBJ2-7; no clear D. The V and J ends lost 4 bases and 7 bases respectively, with 12 bases between them. Germline V CDR1 and CDR2: SGHRS, YFSETQ. This CDR3 has 12 residues. The CDR3 nucleotides are TGCGCCAGCAGCCCTCAGATTGGTGAGCAGTACTTC. It specifies CASSPQIGEQYF.

This sequence joins TRBV18 and TRBJ2-3; D might be TRBD1 (5 bases). The CDR3 extends over 14 amino acids. Germline-derived CDR1 and CDR2 are KGHSH and LQKENI. Trimming removed 2 bases from V and 3 bases from J, with 9 bases in between. In nucleotides, the CDR3 is TGTGCCAGCTCACCATACAAGGGGACAGATACGCAGTATTTT. Translated: CASSPYKGTDTQYF.

CDR3 in amino acids: CAIRGGHQETQYF. CDR3 bases: TGTGCCATCAGGGGGGGACATCAAGAGACCCAGTACTTC. The V call is TRBV10-3, the J call TRBJ2-5; D may correspond to TRBD1 or TRBD2 (6 bases each). Trimming cost V 6 bases and J 2 bases, with 10 bases left between them. Germline-derived CDR1 and CDR2 are ENHRY and SYGVKD. CDR3 length: 13 amino acids.

This clone was observed once. J is TRBJ2-3 and V is TRBV5-1; 8 bases map to TRBD2. J was trimmed by 2 bases and V by 0 bases; bases with no gene match: 5. Germline CDR1 SGHRS, CDR2 YFSETQ. This CDR3 is 16 amino acids long. This CDR3 reads CASSLGRGESTDTQYF. The CDR3 DNA reads as TGCGCCAGCAGCTTGGGGCGGGGGGAGTCCACAGATACGCAGTATTTT.

The chain links TRBV11-3 to TRBJ2-5; 8 bases are a match to TRBD2. Per the germline V gene, CDR1 is SGHNT and CDR2 is YENEEA. V lost 4 bases to trimming and J lost 5 bases; unmatched junction nucleotides: 9. This CDR3 comprises 15 residues. CDR3 region: CASSYQAGARETQYF. The CDR3 DNA reads as TGTGCCAGCAGCTATCAAGCGGGAGCCCGGGAGACCCAGTACTTC. Filled out from reference TRBV11-3 and TRBJ2-5, the complete variable domain reads EAGVVQSPRYKIIEKKQPVAFWCNPISGHNTLYWYLQNLGQGPELLIRYENEEAVDDSQLPKDRFSAERLKGVDSTLKIQPAELGDSAVYLCASSYQAGARETQYFGPGTRLLVL.

The chain employs TRBV19 and TRBJ2-5; 13 bases are shared with TRBD2. The V gene's germline CDR1 is LNHDA and CDR2 SQIVND (reference sequence). This CDR3 spans 16 amino acids. Trimming cost V 4 bases and J 2 bases; bases outside gene matches: 4. CDR3 sequence reads: CASSRLAGGFQETQYF. The DNA for the CDR3 is TGTGCCAGTAGTAGACTAGCGGGGGGCTTTCAAGAGACCCAGTACTTC.

This chain links TRBV19 with TRBJ2-1; 15 nucleotides agree with TRBD2. CDR1 and CDR2 from the germline V gene are LNHDA and SQIVND (reference sequence). This CDR3 spans 18 amino acids. V lost 4 bases, J lost 0 bases, and 4 bases stayed unmatched. CDR3 in DNA: TGTGCCAGTAGTACCGGACTAGCGGGAGGGCGCTCCTACAATGAGCAGTTCTTC. It translates to CASSTGLAGGRSYNEQFF.

The chain joins TRBV30 to TRBJ1-2; 8 bases line up with TRBD1. The J segment lost 5 bases and the V segment lost 0 bases, leaving 2 bases of the junction unmatched. The CDR3 totals 13 residues. From germline, CDR1 is GTSNPN and CDR2 SVGIG (reference sequence). The CDR3 is CAWSVTGEYGYTF. In nucleotides, the CDR3 is TGTGCCTGGAGTGTGACAGGGGAGTATGGCTACACCTTC.

V usage is TRBV4-3 and J usage is TRBJ2-3; D gene unclear. Germline values: CDR1 LGHNA, CDR2 YSLEER. The CDR3 consists of 14 residues. V was clipped by 0 bases and J by 0 bases, with 4 bases between them. The CDR3 spells CASSQEDSTDTQYF. The DNA for the CDR3 is TGCGCCAGCAGCCAAGAAGACAGCACAGATACGCAGTATTTT.

The rearrangement links TRBV2 to TRBJ2-2; 7 bases map to TRBD2. This CDR3 is 14 amino acids long. Trimming at V came to 7 bases and at J to 5 bases, leaving 7 bases not matched to a gene. Germline lookup yields CDR1 SNHLY and CDR2 FYNNEI. DNA for the CDR3: TGTGCCAGCACCGGGACTATACTTACCGGGGAGCTGTTTTTT. Translated: CASTGTILTGELFF. Full variable domain (remainder filled in from reference TRBV2 and TRBJ2-2): EPEVTQTPSHQVTQMGQEVILRCVPISNHLYFYWYRQILGQKVEFLVSFYNNEISEKSEIFDDQFSVERPDGSNFTLKIRSTKLEDSAMYFCASTGTILTGELFFGEGSRLTVL.

The V gene is TRBV28, the J gene TRBJ2-7; the D gene is possibly TRBD2 (6 bases). CDR1 and CDR2 from the germline V gene are MDHEN and SYDVKM. The CDR3 covers 17 residues. Trimming stripped 4 bases from V and 6 bases from J, with 25 bases between. CDR3 in amino acids: CASSYPLRESGGPEQYF. The CDR3 DNA sequence: TGTGCCAGCAGTTACCCTCTTCGGGAGTCAGGAGGGCCCGAGCAGTACTTC.

V usage is TRBV29-1 and J usage is TRBJ1-1, with D perhaps matching TRBD1 (6 bases). The CDR3 loop spans 12 amino acids. Germline CDR1 reads SQVTM; CDR2 reads ANQGSEA. Trimming removed 7 bases at V and 2 bases at J, with 11 bases between. In DNA form, the CDR3 reads TGCAGCGCATACAGGGAAAACACTGAAGCTTTCTTT. Its translation: CSAYRENTEAFF.

This chain connects TRBV5-1 to TRBJ2-5, with D possibly TRBD1 on 6 matching bases. The germline CDR1 and CDR2 sequences are SGHRS and YFSETQ. Trimming left V 1 base short and J 1 base short, with 14 bases between. The CDR3 has 16 amino acids. The CDR3 protein is CASSLIQGSGQETQYF. CDR3 nucleotides: TGCGCCAGCAGCTTGATTCAGGGGTCGGGCCAAGAGACCCAGTACTTC. The variable domain in full, completed from reference TRBV5-1 and TRBJ2-5, reads KAGVTQTPRYLIKTRGQQVTLSCSPISGHRSVSWYQQTPGQGLQFLFEYFSETQRNKGNFPGRFSGRQFSNSRSEMNVSTLELGDSALYLCASSLIQGSGQETQYFGPGTRLLVL.